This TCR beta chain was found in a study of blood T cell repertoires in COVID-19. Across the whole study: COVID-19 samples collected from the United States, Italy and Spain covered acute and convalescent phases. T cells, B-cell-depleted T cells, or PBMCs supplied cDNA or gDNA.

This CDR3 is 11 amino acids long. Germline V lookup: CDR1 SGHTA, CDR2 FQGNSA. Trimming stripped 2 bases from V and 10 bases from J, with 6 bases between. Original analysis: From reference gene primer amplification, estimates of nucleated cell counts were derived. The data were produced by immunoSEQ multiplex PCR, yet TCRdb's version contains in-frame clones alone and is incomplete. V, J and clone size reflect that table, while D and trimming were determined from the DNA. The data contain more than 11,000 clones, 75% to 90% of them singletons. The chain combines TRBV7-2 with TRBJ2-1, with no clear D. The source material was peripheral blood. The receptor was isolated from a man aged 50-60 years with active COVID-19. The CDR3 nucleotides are TGTGCCAGCAGCTTATACTGGGAGCAGTTCTTC. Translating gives CASSLYWEQFF.